This passage covers 30 T cell receptor beta chains from one sample sequenced in a study of blood T cell repertoires in COVID-19. Produced via immunoSEQ multiplex PCR; TCRdb's table is partial and in-frame only. The data hold 250,000 to 300,000 clones, with 75% to 90% observed a single time. Sequencing was performed on peripheral blood. The receptors come from an older woman with acute or convalescent COVID-19.

The rearrangement uses TRBV3-1 (or the pseudogene TRBV3-2) and TRBJ2-1; TRBD1 matches at 7 bases. The germline V gene encodes CDR1 LGHDT and CDR2 YNNKEL (reference sequence). V dropped 4 bases and J dropped 10; count of bases not matched to a gene: 13. This CDR3 is built from 15 residues. DNA of the CDR3: TGTGCCAGCAGCCGGTCGGGGCGGGCCAGGGGGGAGCAGTTCTTC. Translating gives CASSRSGRARGEQFF.

The V call is TRBV3-1 (or the pseudogene TRBV3-2), the J call TRBJ2-3, with 8 bases lining up with TRBD1. The CDR3 runs 14 residues. Germline V gene lookup returns CDR1 LGHDT and CDR2 YNNKEL (reference sequence). The ends lost 10 bases at V and 1 base at J; junction bases unmatched: 7. The CDR3 region is CATRPQGGTDTQYF. In DNA, the CDR3 is TGTGCCACCAGGCCACAGGGGGGCACAGATACGCAGTATTTT.

The rearrangement joins TRBV5-1 to TRBJ2-1, with TRBD1 identical over 9 bases. CDR1 is SGHRS and CDR2 is YFSETQ in the germline V gene. V dropped 2 bases and J dropped 1; count of bases not matched to a gene: 4. The CDR3 has 16 residues. The CDR3, as DNA: TGCGCCAGCAGCTTAACCGGGACAGGGTCCTACAATGAGCAGTTCTTC. Its translation is CASSLTGTGSYNEQFF.

V and J are TRBV29-1 and TRBJ2-1; a weak D match, TRBD1 (5 bases). V lost 4 bases, J lost 2 bases, and 15 bases lay in between. Germline assignment: CDR1 SQVTM and CDR2 ANQGSEA. The CDR3 has 15 residues. The DNA for the CDR3 is TGCAGCGTTGCAGATTCAGGGTGGACCTACAATGAGCAGTTCTTC. It specifies CSVADSGWTYNEQFF.

The chain combines TRBV6-2 or TRBV6-3 with TRBJ2-7, with 10 bases identical to TRBD2. Germline CDR1 and CDR2: MNHEY and SVGEGT. The CDR3 is 15 amino acids. Trimming at V came to 4 bases and at J to 4 bases, leaving 7 bases not matched to a gene. The CDR3 DNA follows: TGTGCCAGCAGTTTTCTAGCGGGAGAAACGTACGAGCAGTACTTC. It encodes CASSFLAGETYEQYF.

This chain joins TRBV25-1 and TRBJ2-5, with no clear D. Germline-derived CDR1 and CDR2 are MGHDK and SYGVNS. The V end was cut by 2 bases, the J end by 2 bases, with 12 bases between. This CDR3 has 15 residues. DNA for the CDR3: TGTGCCAGCAGTGAAATTAGACAACGACAAGAGACCCAGTACTTC. Its protein is CASSEIRQRQETQYF.

This clone turned up a few times. The V call is TRBV7-2, the J call TRBJ1-1; 9 positions match TRBD1. The J segment lost 11 bases and the V segment lost 1 base, leaving 5 bases of the junction unmatched. The germline gives CDR1 SGHTA, CDR2 FQGNSA. The length of the CDR3 is 13 residues. The CDR3: CASSLGGQGQAFF. CDR3 sequence (DNA): TGTGCCAGCAGCTTAGGGGGACAGGGTCAGGCTTTCTTT.

This clone was picked up a small number of times. The V gene is TRBV5-1, the J gene TRBJ2-2; TRBD1 matches 8 bases. The CDR3 spans 16 residues. V gave up 5 bases and J gave up 4 bases; unmatched junction bases: 10. The germline gives CDR1 SGHRS, CDR2 YFSETQ. CDR3 region: CASRDGQGIFTGELFF. The DNA for the CDR3 is TGCGCCAGCAGGGACGGACAGGGAATATTCACCGGGGAGCTGTTTTTT.

The chain links TRBV19 to TRBJ1-2; TRBD1 matches at 9 bases. V shed 1 base and J 3 bases; nucleotides not matched to a gene: 3. Germline V gives CDR1 LNHDA, CDR2 SQIVND (reference sequence). The CDR3 totals 15 residues. In nucleotides, the CDR3 is TGTGCCAGTAGTATAGGGACAGGGGAACACTATGGCTACACCTTC. Translating it yields CASSIGTGEHYGYTF.

In this sample, this clone turned up once. The chain uses TRBV4-3 and TRBJ1-2, with 8 bases lining up with TRBD1. Germline CDR1 is LGHNA and CDR2 is YSLEER. Germline trimming cut 1 base from V and 2 bases from J; bases unmatched to any gene: 3. This CDR3 comprises 15 residues. CDR3 sequence (DNA): TGCGCCAGCAGCCAAGTGAGACAGGGGAACTATGGCTACACCTTC. It translates to CASSQVRQGNYGYTF.

V is TRBV6-4 and J is TRBJ1-1; TRBD1 aligns across 7 bases. The V gene's germline CDR1 is MRHNA and CDR2 SNTAGT. The CDR3 is 14 amino acids. The V gene end was trimmed by 6 bases and the J gene end by 2 bases; junction bases not matched to a gene: 6. DNA for the CDR3: TGTGCCAGCAGAGCCCGGGACAGCAACACTGAAGCTTTCTTT. Translating gives CASRARDSNTEAFF.

The rearrangement joins TRBV20-1 to TRBJ1-5; the match to TRBD1 covers 7 bases. The germline V gene encodes CDR1 DFQATT and CDR2 SNEGSKA (reference sequence). With 4 bases clipped from V and 0 bases from J, the junction kept 6 bases outside the gene matches. The CDR3 has 15 amino acids. The CDR3 protein is CSATDRVVSNQPQHF. In DNA, the CDR3 is TGCAGTGCTACTGACAGGGTAGTTAGCAATCAGCCCCAGCATTTT.

CDR3 bases: TGTGCCAGCATTAACAGGGCTTGGGGCTACACCTTC. Translated, it gives CASINRAWGYTF. The V and J genes are TRBV6-5 and TRBJ1-2, with D maybe TRBD1 (6 bases). Trimming took off 7 bases at V and 8 bases at J, with 14 bases between the two ends. The CDR3 sequence is 12 residues long. The V gene's germline CDR1 is MNHEY and CDR2 SVGAGI.

The rearrangement links TRBV2 to TRBJ1-2, with 8 bases aligning to TRBD1. The CDR3 length is 14 residues. CDR1 and CDR2 from the germline V gene are SNHLY and FYNNEI. With 4 bases clipped from V and 7 bases from J, the junction kept 8 bases outside the gene matches. In nucleotides, the CDR3 is TGTGCCAGCAGTGGTTTACAGGGGGAGGTTGGCTACACCTTC. The encoded protein is CASSGLQGEVGYTF.

The V gene is TRBV25-1, the J gene TRBJ2-1; D not resolved. V gave up 4 bases and J gave up 0 bases, with 7 bases separating them. Germline CDR1 reads MGHDK; CDR2 reads SYGVNS. CDR3 length: 14 amino acids. This chain's CDR3 is CASSVTSSYNEQFF. CDR3 bases: TGTGCCAGCAGTGTGACAAGCTCCTACAATGAGCAGTTCTTC.

V and J are TRBV7-2 and TRBJ2-7; 9 bases agree with TRBD1. Germline V gene lookup returns CDR1 SGHTA and CDR2 FQGNSA. The trim removed 5 bases at V and 5 bases at J, leaving 10 bases unmatched. The CDR3 covers 15 residues. The CDR3 DNA follows: TGTGCCAGCAGCCCGGCGGACAGGGGAGGCGACGAGCAGTACTTC. Amino acid sequence: CASSPADRGGDEQYF. The full variable domain, with the rest looked up from reference TRBV7-2 and TRBJ2-7, is GAGVSQSPSNKVTEKGKDVELRCDPISGHTALYWYRQSLGQGLEFLIYFQGNSAPDKSGLPSDRFSAERTGGSVSTLTIQRTQQEDSAVYLCASSPADRGGDEQYFGPGTRLTVT.

This rearrangement joins TRBV28 to TRBJ2-7; 7 positions agree with TRBD2. This CDR3 has 14 residues. Trimming cost V 5 bases and J 2 bases; bases outside gene matches: 6. Germline CDR1 is MDHEN and CDR2 is SYDVKM. CDR3 sequence: CASSATGGAYEQYF. The CDR3 DNA follows: TGTGCCAGCAGTGCGACGGGGGGTGCCTACGAGCAGTACTTC.

On this clone: The same CDR3 also results from other DNA sequences found in this sample. The rearrangement joins TRBV15 to TRBJ1-1; the D is unclear. This CDR3 is built from 13 residues. V lost 3 bases to trimming and J lost 1 base, with 6 bases between them. Germline loops: CDR1 LNHNV, CDR2 YYDKDF (reference sequence). The CDR3 spells CATSRGGNTEAFF. The CDR3 DNA reads TGTGCCACCAGCAGGGGAGGGAACACTGAAGCTTTCTTT.

V gene TRBV7-8 combines with J gene TRBJ2-6; D not resolved. From germline, CDR1 is SGHVS and CDR2 FQNEAQ. V lost 1 base to trimming and J lost 2 bases, with 15 bases between them. There are 18 residues in the CDR3. DNA of the CDR3: TGTGCCAGCAGCTTAGACCTAATTGGAGAAGCTGGGGCCAACGTCCTGACTTTC. Protein product: CASSLDLIGEAGANVLTF.

This clone was counted only a few times. The chain links TRBV10-3 to TRBJ2-2, with 8 bases that match TRBD1. CDR1 and CDR2 (germline): ENHRY, SYGVKD. The CDR3 has 15 residues. Trimming at V came to 3 bases and at J to 6 bases, leaving 6 bases not matched to a gene. Here the CDR3 DNA reads TGTGCCATCAGTGATGGGCCAGGGGGCTCCGGGGAGCTGTTTTTT. Translation gives CAISDGPGGSGELFF.

The chain carries TRBV15 and TRBJ1-5; D call uncertain. The CDR3 is made up of 15 amino acids. Trimming removed 5 bases from V and 1 base from J, with 12 bases in between. Germline loops: CDR1 LNHNV, CDR2 YYDKDF (reference sequence). The DNA of the CDR3 is TGTGCCACCAGCTTCCAGCGAGGAAGCAATCAGCCCCAGCATTTT. Protein sequence: CATSFQRGSNQPQHF. Looking up the rest from reference TRBV15 and TRBJ1-5 gives the full variable domain: DAMVIQNPRYQVTQFGKPVTLSCSQTLNHNVMYWYQQKSSQAPKLLFHYYDKDFNNEADTPDNFQSRRPNTSFCFLDIRSPGLGDTAMYLCATSFQRGSNQPQHFGDGTRLSIL.

CDR3 in amino acids: CASSSAANTDTQYF. In DNA form, the CDR3 reads TGTGCCAGCAGCTCCGCGGCTAACACAGATACGCAGTATTTT. The rearrangement links TRBV7-9 to TRBJ2-3; D unresolved. V was pared by 4 bases and J by 2 bases, with 10 bases between. The CDR3 loop spans 14 amino acids. Germline V gene lookup returns CDR1 SEHNR and CDR2 FQNEAQ (reference sequence).

The chain links TRBV2 to TRBJ1-2; 8 nucleotides align to TRBD1. The germline V gene encodes CDR1 SNHLY and CDR2 FYNNEI. Trimming cost V 5 bases and J 8 bases; bases outside gene matches: 7. There are 13 residues in the CDR3. This CDR3 is CASSLLQGGGYTF. The CDR3 DNA sequence: TGTGCCAGCAGTCTTCTACAGGGGGGAGGCTACACCTTC.

J is TRBJ2-7 and V is TRBV19; 10 positions agree with TRBD2. The germline V gene encodes CDR1 LNHDA and CDR2 SQIVND (reference sequence). This CDR3 has 14 residues. With V trimmed by 10 bases and J by 5 bases, 11 bases remained unmatched. CDR3 DNA: TGTGCCACCTCCTTGAAGGGGACTAGCGACGAGCAGTACTTC. Residues: CATSLKGTSDEQYF.

J is TRBJ2-5 and V is TRBV9; no definite D call. Between the trimmed V and J ends, which lost 0 bases and 5 bases, there was a span of 14 bases. Germline loops: CDR1 SGDLS, CDR2 YYNGEE. This CDR3 is built from 15 residues. CDR3 DNA sequence: TGTGCCAGCAGCGTAGGAGGTACATCGGTCGAGACCCAGTACTTC. Protein: CASSVGGTSVETQYF.

The CDR3 region is CATSRDRTSSYEQYF. The CDR3, as DNA: TGTGCCACCAGCAGAGACCGGACATCCTCCTACGAGCAGTACTTC. V usage is TRBV15 and J usage is TRBJ2-7, with D perhaps matching TRBD1 (5 bases). Germline V gene data show CDR1 as LNHNV and CDR2 as YYDKDF (reference sequence). The CDR3 is 15 amino acids. V was cut by 0 bases and J by 0 bases, with 9 bases left in between.

The V call is TRBV15, the J call TRBJ1-3, with unresolved D. Trimming left V 0 bases short and J 0 bases short, with 3 bases between. The CDR3 runs 14 residues. Germline assignment: CDR1 LNHNV and CDR2 YYDKDF (reference sequence). This CDR3 reads CATSRESSGNTIYF. The DNA of the CDR3 is TGTGCCACCAGCAGAGAGAGCTCTGGAAACACCATATATTTT.

The chain employs TRBV27 and TRBJ1-5, with TRBD1 as a possible D gene (5 bases). From germline, CDR1 is MNHEY and CDR2 SMNVEV (reference sequence). V dropped 4 bases and J dropped 2 bases, with 12 bases sitting between them. This CDR3 has 15 amino acids. CDR3 nucleotides: TGTGCCAGCAGTTGGGGGAGGGGAGGCAATCAGCCCCAGCATTTT. Protein product: CASSWGRGGNQPQHF.

The chain carries TRBV28 and TRBJ1-2; TRBD1 matches at 7 bases. The trim removed 1 base at V and 2 bases at J, leaving 1 base unmatched. This CDR3 contains 14 residues. From germline, CDR1 is MDHEN and CDR2 SYDVKM. This CDR3 is CASSLSRGNYGYTF. Here the CDR3 DNA reads TGTGCCAGCAGTTTATCCAGGGGGAACTATGGCTACACCTTC.

The rearrangement uses TRBV11-2 and TRBJ2-7, with 7 bases that match TRBD2. CDR1 and CDR2 (germline): SGHAT, FQNNGV. Germline trimming cut 2 bases from V and 6 bases from J; bases unmatched to any gene: 7. This CDR3 comprises 14 residues. CDR3 sequence reads: CASSLRAGVFEQYF. The CDR3 nucleotides are TGTGCCAGCAGCTTAAGGGCGGGAGTGTTCGAGCAGTACTTC.